A single sample is the source of the 16 T cell receptor beta chains below, sequenced in a study of patients and donors after allogeneic stem cell transplantation. TCRdb re-called the RT-PCR reads through MiXCR, storing one row per CDR3 protein. The data contain approximately 90,000 distinct CDR3 sequences, 4.5% to 5% of them singletons. Sequences were obtained from blood, either unsorted or a sorted T cell fraction (not recorded which). These TCRs come from a human donor who was either an allogeneic HSCT recipient or a stem cell or donor lymphocyte infusion donor (not recorded which). It is not recorded whose cells these are; they may come from a transplant donor.

This clonotype has at least ten counts. The chain joins TRBV12-3 or TRBV12-4 to TRBJ2-1; possibly TRBD2 for D (7 bases). Trimming removed 10 bases at V and 7 bases at J, with 17 bases between. The CDR3 spans 13 residues. CDR3 nucleotides: TGTGCCACCTCGTGGGGGGGCAAGAATGAGCAGTTCTTC. It yields the protein CATSWGGKNEQFF.

This clonotype has a handful of counts. The chain couples TRBV6-5 to TRBJ2-1, with D tentatively TRBD2 (7 bases). The germline V gene encodes CDR1 MNHEY and CDR2 SVGAGI. There are 16 residues in the CDR3. The V end lost 2 bases, the J end lost 7 bases, and 18 bases lay between the germline ends. The chain's CDR3 is CASSYLDGGPGNEQFF. The CDR3 coding sequence is TGTGCCAGCAGTTACCTAGACGGGGGGCCCGGGAATGAGCAGTTCTTC.

This clonotype was recorded at least ten times. CDR3 residues: CASTREGGSYEQYF. The CDR3 nucleotides are TGTGCCAGCACCCGCGAAGGAGGTTCCTACGAGCAGTACTTC. V is TRBV25-1 and J is TRBJ2-7, with a possible D match to TRBD2 (5 bases). The CDR3 is 14 amino acids. Germline V gives CDR1 MGHDK, CDR2 SYGVNS. Trimming left V 7 bases short and J 1 base short, with 14 bases between.

There are many counts of this clonotype. This chain uses TRBV2 with TRBJ2-1, with 9 bases fitting TRBD2. This CDR3 has 14 residues. Per germline, CDR1 SNHLY and CDR2 FYNNEI. Trimming at V came to 4 bases and at J to 6 bases, leaving 4 bases not matched to a gene. Written as DNA, the CDR3 is TGTGCCAGCAGTGGCGGGGGGGCAATCAATGAGCAGTTCTTC. Its protein product is CASSGGGAINEQFF.

This clonotype has ten or more counts. V is TRBV5-1 and J is TRBJ2-2; 7 bases agree with TRBD2. CDR3 length: 14 residues. Trimming at V came to 6 bases and at J to 4 bases, leaving 6 bases not matched to a gene. Germline values: CDR1 SGHRS, CDR2 YFSETQ. The CDR3 nucleotides read TGCGCCAGCATGCGGGAGATCGGCACCGGGGAGCTGTTTTTT. Its translation: CASMREIGTGELFF.

This clonotype was picked up a small number of times. J is TRBJ2-1 and V is TRBV28; 7 bases map to TRBD2. Germline CDR1 is MDHEN and CDR2 is SYDVKM. CDR3 length equals 17 residues. Losses at the gene ends were 3 bases for V and 5 bases for J; bases not matched to a gene: 13. The CDR3 is CASSFIMGGIRNNEQFF. CDR3 nucleotide sequence: TGTGCCAGCAGTTTTATCATGGGGGGGATAAGGAACAATGAGCAGTTCTTC.

This clonotype was seen more than once but under ten times. J is TRBJ2-7 and V is TRBV20-1, with 9 bases that match TRBD2. The J segment lost 0 bases and the V segment lost 2 bases, leaving 5 bases of the junction unmatched. Germline CDR1 reads DFQATT; CDR2 reads SNEGSKA (reference sequence). The CDR3 totals 15 residues. The CDR3 DNA reads as TGCAGTGCTAGATTGACTAGCGGATACTCCTACGAGCAGTACTTC. Encoded protein: CSARLTSGYSYEQYF.

This clonotype was observed many times. The DNA of the CDR3 is TGTGCCAGCAGCGCAGCGTCGCGGGACGGGGAGCTGTTTTTT. Its translation: CASSAASRDGELFF. The gene calls are TRBV9 and TRBJ2-2; tentative D call: TRBD2 (6 bases). The V end lost 3 bases, the J end lost 7 bases, and 13 bases lay between the germline ends. CDR3 length: 14 amino acids. Germline V gene data show CDR1 as SGDLS and CDR2 as YYNGEE.

The gene calls are TRBV6-1 and TRBJ1-2, with 8 bases aligning to TRBD1. Germline CDR1 and CDR2: MNHNS and SASEGT. The CDR3 spans 14 residues. The V and J ends lost 5 bases and 3 bases, in that order; junction bases with no gene match: 5. The CDR3 is CASSRTGSDYGYTF. In DNA form, the CDR3 reads TGTGCCAGCAGTCGGACAGGGTCCGACTATGGCTACACCTTC.

At least ten counts were recorded for this clonotype. The chain carries TRBV18 and TRBJ1-1; no firm D call. The CDR3 loop spans 13 amino acids. Germline lookup yields CDR1 KGHSH and CDR2 LQKENI. V was clipped by 6 bases and J by 0 bases, with 8 bases between them. CDR3 amino acids: CASSPTMNTEAFF. The CDR3, as DNA: TGTGCCAGCTCCCCTACAATGAACACTGAAGCTTTCTTT.

This clonotype was seen many times. V is TRBV7-9 and J is TRBJ2-3; D uncertain. This CDR3 region has 13 residues. Trimming pared 10 bases from V and 2 bases from J, leaving 13 bases between. Germline V gene lookup returns CDR1 SEHNR and CDR2 FQNEAQ (reference sequence). CDR3 region: CATFRATTDTQYF. The CDR3 DNA reads TGTGCCACTTTTAGGGCGACCACAGATACGCAGTATTTT.

This clonotype was seen many times. The gene calls are TRBV20-1 and TRBJ1-5; no firm D call. The length of the CDR3 is 12 residues. The germline gives CDR1 DFQATT, CDR2 SNEGSKA (reference sequence). V lost 5 bases and J 5 bases, leaving 10 bases between the germline ends. The CDR3 DNA follows: TGCAGTGCTGTCGGCGGTGATCAGCCCCAGCATTTT. Translated, it gives CSAVGGDQPQHF.

This clonotype was detected ten times or more. The chain recombines TRBV7-2 with TRBJ1-2; 7 bases are shared with TRBD1. The germline V gene has CDR1 SGHTA and CDR2 FQGNSA. With 5 bases clipped from V and 7 bases from J, the junction kept 19 bases outside the gene matches. There are 17 residues in the CDR3. CDR3 in DNA: TGTGCCAGCAGCATACCCTCCCGGCAGGACAGGCAGGGTGGCTACACCTTC. Protein: CASSIPSRQDRQGGYTF.

This clonotype was counted ten times or more. The gene calls are TRBV3-1 and TRBJ1-5, with D possibly matching TRBD1 (5 bases). The V end lost 4 bases, the J end lost 5 bases, and 15 bases lay between the germline ends. Per the germline V gene, CDR1 is LGHDT and CDR2 is YNNKEL (reference sequence). The CDR3 spans 15 residues. In DNA form, the CDR3 reads TGTGCCAGCAGCCCATCCGGGACGGGTGATCAGCCCCAGCATTTT. Protein sequence: CASSPSGTGDQPQHF.

J is TRBJ1-5 and V is TRBV6-1, with D uncertain. Germline assignment: CDR1 MNHNS and CDR2 SASEGT. Trimming shortened V by 6 bases and J by 1 base, and 13 bases separated the two germline ends. The CDR3 spans 15 residues. CDR3 residues: CASRRSVLSNQPQHF. The CDR3 nucleotides read TGTGCCAGCAGACGTTCCGTTCTAAGCAATCAGCCCCAGCATTTT.

The table lists this clonotype with many counts. The CDR3 region is CSARGGKDTQYF. The CDR3 nucleotides read TGCAGTGCTCGGGGGGGGAAGGATACGCAGTATTTT. V is TRBV20-1 and J is TRBJ2-3; TRBD2 aligns across 8 bases. The CDR3 runs to 12 residues. Per germline, CDR1 DFQATT and CDR2 SNEGSKA (reference sequence). The V segment lost 5 bases and the J segment 6 bases; nucleotides outside the gene matches: 4.